A single sample gave rise to the 21 T cell receptor beta chains below, sequenced in a study of blood T cell repertoires in COVID-19. Profiling relied on immunoSEQ multiplex PCR, and the TCRdb table lists in-frame clones only, not all of them. The sample yields 90,000 to 100,000 clones, around 76% seen once. The sample consisted of peripheral blood. Receptors were obtained from a man at least 80 years old with acute or convalescent COVID-19.

The rearrangement uses TRBV2 and TRBJ2-3, with a weak D call TRBD2 (7 bases). V dropped 2 bases and J dropped 1 base, with 13 bases sitting between them. The germline V gene has CDR1 SNHLY and CDR2 FYNNEI. This CDR3 has 16 residues. The DNA of the CDR3 is TGTGCCAGCAGTGAATTAGGGGGGGTGGGCACAGATACGCAGTATTTT. Translation: CASSELGGVGTDTQYF.

The rearrangement links TRBV10-3 to TRBJ2-1; 9 nucleotides match TRBD2. The CDR3 extends over 14 amino acids. The V gene's germline CDR1 is ENHRY and CDR2 SYGVKD. V lost 0 bases and J lost 8; bases outside the gene matches: 2. DNA for the CDR3: TGTGCCATCAGTGAGTCGGCGGGAGGGCATGAGCAGTTCTTC. This encodes CAISESAGGHEQFF.

This clone has more than one count but fewer than ten. This chain uses TRBV28 with TRBJ1-6; maybe TRBD1 (6 bases). The germline CDR1 and CDR2 sequences are MDHEN and SYDVKM. The CDR3 length is 15 residues. Trimming cost V 4 bases and J 9 bases, with 16 bases left between them. The CDR3 is CASSSPPRGGSPLHF. The CDR3, as DNA: TGTGCCAGCAGTTCCCCCCCGAGGGGGGGTTCACCCCTCCACTTT.

V gene TRBV9 combines with J gene TRBJ1-1; TRBD1 might be the D (5 bases). CDR1 SGDLS and CDR2 YYNGEE come from the germline V gene. The CDR3 has 14 residues. Trimming shortened V by 4 bases and J by 4 bases, and 14 bases separated the two germline ends. CDR3 in DNA: TGTGCCAGCAGCCTTAGCGGGACGGCCACTGAAGCTTTCTTT. Amino acids: CASSLSGTATEAFF.

The CDR3 coding sequence is TGTGCCAGCAGGGAGGACAGGGGGCACGGAAACACCATATATTTT. Translation gives CASREDRGHGNTIYF. The chain recombines TRBV28 with TRBJ1-3, with 11 bases fitting TRBD1. This CDR3 is built from 15 residues. The V and J ends lost 6 bases and 4 bases, in that order; junction bases with no gene match: 5. Germline assignment: CDR1 MDHEN and CDR2 SYDVKM.

This clone was observed a handful of times. This chain joins TRBV6-5 and TRBJ1-5; a weak D match, TRBD1 (5 bases). The length of the CDR3 is 15 residues. The germline V and J ends were trimmed by 2 bases and 7 bases, with 15 bases remaining between them. The V gene's germline CDR1 is MNHEY and CDR2 SVGAGI. CDR3 amino acids: CASSYGVPRGQPQHF. The CDR3, as DNA: TGTGCCAGCAGTTACGGGGTCCCCCGGGGGCAGCCCCAGCATTTT.

The rearrangement uses TRBV19 and TRBJ2-2, with 8 bases that match TRBD1. The V segment lost 6 bases and the J segment 6 bases; nucleotides outside the gene matches: 12. The CDR3 consists of 16 residues. The germline V gene has CDR1 LNHDA and CDR2 SQIVND (reference sequence). CDR3 DNA: TGTGCCAGTAGCAACCTAGGGACAGGCCGTGCCGGGGAGCTGTTTTTT. It yields the protein CASSNLGTGRAGELFF.

The chain uses TRBV5-1 and TRBJ2-1; TRBD2 might be the D (5 bases). Germline V gene sequence: CDR1 SGHRS, CDR2 YFSETQ. The CDR3 has 14 amino acids. Trimming removed 7 bases from V and 2 bases from J, with 13 bases in between. In DNA form, the CDR3 reads TGCGCCAGCGGTTCGACGGGGACCTACAATGAGCAGTTCTTC. Translated: CASGSTGTYNEQFF.

There are a few counts of this clone. The CDR3 does not close with the conserved phenylalanine or tryptophan, likely indicating a read error. The limits of the CDR3 on the DNA are not certain, so only TCRdb's listed CDR3 is given. The gene calls are TRBV15 and TRBJ1-1. Germline V gene lookup returns CDR1 LNHNV and CDR2 YYDKDF (reference sequence). The CDR3 spans 13 residues, counting both ends. This chain's CDR3 is CATSREVWELRWI.

The chain is built from TRBV5-4 and TRBJ1-2, with no clear D. There are 13 residues in the CDR3. In germline, CDR1 is SGHNT, CDR2 YYREEE (reference sequence). The ends were cut back, 4 bases at V and 4 bases at J, with 11 bases in the middle. The CDR3 sequence is CASSDKRAYGYTF. In nucleotides, the CDR3 is TGTGCCAGCAGCGACAAACGAGCCTATGGCTACACCTTC.

CDR3: CASSPQDTEAFF. CDR3 coding DNA: TGTGCCAGCTCACCCCAGGACACTGAAGCTTTCTTT. This chain uses TRBV18 with TRBJ1-1; D is undetermined. CDR1 is KGHSH and CDR2 is LQKENI in the germline V gene. This CDR3 spans 12 amino acids. The V gene lost 3 bases and the J gene lost 3 bases, with 5 bases spanning the gap.

The chain joins TRBV28 to TRBJ2-1; no firm D call. Germline V CDR1 and CDR2: MDHEN, SYDVKM. This CDR3 comprises 15 residues. V gave up 4 bases and J gave up 3 bases, with 13 bases separating them. The CDR3 coding sequence is TGTGCCAGCAGTTCCCGAAGTAGTTTCTACAATGAGCAGTTCTTC. Its translation: CASSSRSSFYNEQFF. The whole variable domain, filled in from reference TRBV28 and TRBJ2-1, reads DVKVTQSSRYLVKRTGEKVFLECVQDMDHENMFWYRQDPGLGLRLIYFSYDVKMKEKGDIPEGYSVSREKKERFSLILESASTNQTSMYLCASSSRSSFYNEQFFGPGTRLTVL.

This chain connects TRBV12-5 to TRBJ2-1, with 7 bases fitting TRBD1. The CDR3 length is 12 residues. V was clipped by 8 bases and J by 6 bases; unmatched bases: 4. Per the germline V gene, CDR1 is LGHNT and CDR2 is FRNRAP. The chain's CDR3 is CASSGGVNEQFF. The CDR3 bases are TGTGCTAGTTCAGGGGGTGTCAATGAGCAGTTCTTC.

The J gene is TRBJ2-2, the V gene TRBV10-2, with 9 bases that match TRBD2. This CDR3 has 14 amino acids. V lost 7 bases to trimming and J lost 3 bases; unmatched junction nucleotides: 3. CDR1 and CDR2 (germline): WSHSY, SAAADI. CDR3 in DNA: TGCGCCAGCAAACTAGCGGGTGACACCGGGGAGCTGTTTTTT. It encodes CASKLAGDTGELFF.

The chain joins TRBV11-2 to TRBJ1-1; unclear D gene. This CDR3 has 15 residues. V lost 5 bases to trimming and J lost 0 bases, with 13 bases between them. The germline CDR1 and CDR2 sequences are SGHAT and FQNNGV. The CDR3 sequence: CASSPEGGLNTEAFF. DNA for the CDR3: TGTGCCAGCAGCCCCGAAGGAGGGCTGAACACTGAAGCTTTCTTT. The variable domain in full, with the rest retrieved from reference TRBV11-2 and TRBJ1-1, is EAGVAQSPRYKIIEKRQSVAFWCNPISGHATLYWYQQILGQGPKLLIQFQNNGVVDDSQLPKDRFSAERLKGVDSTLKIQPAKLEDSAVYLCASSPEGGLNTEAFFGQGTRLTVV.

V is TRBV5-1 and J is TRBJ2-5; 10 nucleotides line up with TRBD1. The V gene's germline CDR1 is SGHRS and CDR2 YFSETQ. The CDR3 is made up of 15 amino acids. V dropped 0 bases and J dropped 1; count of bases not matched to a gene: 0. The CDR3 sequence is CASSLGTGGQETQYF. The CDR3 DNA is TGCGCCAGCAGCTTGGGGACAGGGGGCCAAGAGACCCAGTACTTC.

CDR3 amino acids: CASSMGRSSYNEQFF. DNA for the CDR3: TGCGCCAGCAGCATGGGACGGAGCTCCTACAATGAGCAGTTCTTC. The rearrangement links TRBV5-1 to TRBJ2-1; D may match TRBD1 or TRBD2 (5 bases each). The CDR3 covers 15 residues. Trimming took off 4 bases at V and 0 bases at J, with 11 bases between the two ends. CDR1 and CDR2 (germline): SGHRS, YFSETQ.

This clone was seen once. This rearrangement joins TRBV7-9 to TRBJ2-1, with 11 bases matching TRBD2. The ends lost 5 bases at V and 5 bases at J; junction bases unmatched: 2. Germline V CDR1 and CDR2: SEHNR, FQNEAQ (reference sequence). The CDR3 length is 14 residues. The CDR3 protein is CASSPGLADNEQFF. In nucleotides, the CDR3 is TGTGCCAGCAGCCCGGGACTAGCGGACAATGAGCAGTTCTTC.

The J gene is TRBJ1-1, the V gene TRBV19, with D unresolved. CDR3 length: 14 amino acids. Germline V gene sequence: CDR1 LNHDA, CDR2 SQIVND (reference sequence). V shed 8 bases and J shed 1 base, with 14 bases lying between them. CDR3 region: CASQKSSGNTEAFF. The CDR3 DNA is TGTGCCAGTCAAAAGAGTTCGGGGAACACTGAAGCTTTCTTT.

The rearrangement joins TRBV7-2 to TRBJ1-1; D gene uncertain. Germline lookup yields CDR1 SGHTA and CDR2 FQGNSA. The length of the CDR3 is 15 residues. Deletions cut 5 bases from V and 6 bases from J, with 19 bases between. CDR3 DNA sequence: TGTGCCAGCAGCGTAAAGATCGGAGGTTTCGCTGAAGCTTTCTTT. Its translation is CASSVKIGGFAEAFF.

The rearrangement joins TRBV19 to TRBJ2-3; a possible D gene is TRBD2 (6 bases). The CDR3 consists of 16 residues. V gave up 3 bases and J gave up 6 bases, with 19 bases separating them. Germline-derived CDR1 and CDR2 are LNHDA and SQIVND (reference sequence). The CDR3 loop is CASSMGRGDNRDTQYF. Here the CDR3 DNA reads TGTGCCAGTAGTATGGGGCGGGGCGATAACCGGGATACGCAGTATTTT.